Shown below are 12 T cell receptor beta chains from a single sample sequenced in a study of kidney transplant recipient with SARS-CoV-2 infection. TCRdb independently ran MiXCR on the reads; one entry per CDR3 protein. The sample has fewer than 250,000 distinct CDR3 sequences, 25% to 30% seen once; the top ten hold roughly 7%. The sequenced sample was a blood sample, obtained at baseline and around day 120 from a kidney transplant recipient. The receptors derive from a male patient aged 25-45 years who had COVID-19 and was a kidney transplant recipient. The T cells may come from the graft donor.

The sample holds many counts of this clonotype. This chain connects TRBV7-2 to TRBJ2-5; D is unclear. CDR3 length: 14 residues. Trimming shortened V by 3 bases and J by 2 bases, and 10 bases separated the two germline ends. Germline lookup yields CDR1 SGHTA and CDR2 FQGNSA. The CDR3 coding sequence is TGTGCCAGCAGCTTTTCACGGACGCAAGAGACCCAGTACTTC. It translates to CASSFSRTQETQYF.

This clonotype was recorded at least ten times. V gene TRBV27 combines with J gene TRBJ2-7; 8 bases are shared with TRBD1. There are 16 residues in the CDR3. Germline CDR1 MNHEY, CDR2 SMNVEV (reference sequence). V shed 5 bases, J shed 4 bases, and the junction held 13 bases outside the gene matches. The CDR3 DNA sequence: TGTGCCAGCAGTCCGATCTCCGGGACAGGTTATTACGAGCAGTACTTC. It translates to CASSPISGTGYYEQYF.

This clonotype has ten or more counts. The chain couples TRBV7-2 to TRBJ1-5; D not resolved. V lost 0 bases, J lost 3 bases, and 9 bases lay in between. The germline gives CDR1 SGHTA, CDR2 FQGNSA. The CDR3 has 15 amino acids. The CDR3 DNA reads as TGTGCCAGCAGCTTAGCGGGAGGAATCAATCAGCCCCAGCATTTT. Its translation is CASSLAGGINQPQHF.

Note on this clonotype: A much larger clone lies a single base off, so this may be a read error. The chain combines TRBV5-1 with TRBJ2-5; TRBD2 is a possible D gene (5 bases). This CDR3 contains 14 residues. V lost 4 bases and J lost 2, with 12 bases in between. Germline lookup yields CDR1 SGHRS and CDR2 YFSETQ. The CDR3 spells CASSVRGDQETQYF. DNA for the CDR3: TGCGCCAGCAGCGTACGGGGTGATCAAGAGACCCAGTACTTC.

This clonotype occurred many times. The rearrangement links TRBV2 to TRBJ2-7; unclear D gene. With 3 bases removed from V and 2 bases from J, the gap between germline ends came to 11 bases. The germline gives CDR1 SNHLY, CDR2 FYNNEI. This CDR3 has 14 residues. The chain's CDR3 is CASSDRTATYEQYF. As DNA, the CDR3 is TGTGCCAGCAGTGATCGGACCGCAACCTACGAGCAGTACTTC.

Concerning this clonotype: This clone may be a read error of a much larger clone one base away. This chain links TRBV7-6 with TRBJ1-2; D gene ambiguous. Per germline, CDR1 SGHVS and CDR2 FNYEAQ. With 5 bases removed from V and 4 bases from J, the gap between germline ends came to 23 bases. The CDR3 is 17 amino acids. The DNA for the CDR3 is TGTGCCAGCAGCGCCTACATTGAATCTCGAAAGACCTATGGCTACACCTTC. This codes for CASSAYIESRKTYGYTF. The full variable domain, its missing parts supplied by reference TRBV7-6 and TRBJ1-2, is GAGVSQSPRYKVTKRGQDVALRCDPISGHVSLYWYRQALGQGPEFLTYFNYEAQQDKSGLPNDRFSAERPEGSISTLTIQRTEQRDSAMYRCASSAYIESRKTYGYTFGSGTRLTVV.

This clonotype has a count of ten or more. The rearrangement uses TRBV5-8 and TRBJ1-2; D remains unclear. CDR1 is SGHTS, CDR2 YDEGEE, per germline. The ends were cut back, 7 bases at V and 4 bases at J, with 23 bases in the middle. This CDR3 spans 16 amino acids. The CDR3 here is CASVRIHPRKTYGYTF. In DNA form, the CDR3 reads TGTGCCAGCGTGAGGATTCATCCACGAAAGACCTATGGCTACACCTTC.

With regard to this clonotype: This clone may be a read error of a much larger clone one base away. The chain carries TRBV6-5 and TRBJ1-1; the D is unclear. The germline CDR1 and CDR2 sequences are MNHEY and SVGAGI. The CDR3 is made up of 15 amino acids. The CDR3 spells CASIYSRSLDTEAFF. The CDR3 DNA reads as TGTGCCAGCATTTACTCGCGCAGCTTGGACACTGAAGCTTTCTTT.

This clonotype was seen repeatedly, ten times or more. This chain links TRBV11-1 with TRBJ1-2; maybe TRBD1 (5 bases). The CDR3 is 16 residues long. Trimming left V 4 bases short and J 2 bases short, with 17 bases between. Germline V lookup: CDR1 SGHAT, CDR2 FQDESV (reference sequence). CDR3 sequence: CASSSPGRQGNYGYTF. CDR3 DNA sequence: TGTGCCAGCAGCTCACCGGGACGACAAGGGAACTATGGCTACACCTTC.

The V gene is TRBV7-6, the J gene TRBJ2-3; 10 bases are shared with TRBD2. Looked up from germline, CDR1 is SGHVS and CDR2 is FNYEAQ. The J segment lost 2 bases and the V segment lost 4 bases, leaving 9 bases of the junction unmatched. This CDR3 is 17 amino acids long. The DNA for the CDR3 is TGTGCCAGCAGCTCAGCTCGACTAGCGGGTCACACAGATACGCAGTATTTT. Amino acids: CASSSARLAGHTDTQYF.

This clonotype was detected a few times. One junction end does not reproduce the germline sequence, and a read error may be involved. This chain joins TRBV25-1 and TRBJ2-4; D not resolved. The CDR3 has 11 residues. Looked up from germline, CDR1 is MGHDK and CDR2 is SYGVNS. CDR3 protein: CASSERDGTGF. DNA for the CDR3: TGTGCCAGCAGTGAGCGCGACGGAACCGGGTTC.

This clonotype occurred many times. The V call is TRBV5-6, the J call TRBJ1-2; D uncertain. This CDR3 contains 16 residues. Germline CDR1 is SGHDT and CDR2 is YYEEEE. V lost 7 bases and J 4 bases, leaving 23 bases between the germline ends. CDR3 DNA sequence: TGTGCCAGCGTTCTGCACAATAGTCGAAAGACCTATGGCTACACCTTC. Amino acid sequence: CASVLHNSRKTYGYTF.